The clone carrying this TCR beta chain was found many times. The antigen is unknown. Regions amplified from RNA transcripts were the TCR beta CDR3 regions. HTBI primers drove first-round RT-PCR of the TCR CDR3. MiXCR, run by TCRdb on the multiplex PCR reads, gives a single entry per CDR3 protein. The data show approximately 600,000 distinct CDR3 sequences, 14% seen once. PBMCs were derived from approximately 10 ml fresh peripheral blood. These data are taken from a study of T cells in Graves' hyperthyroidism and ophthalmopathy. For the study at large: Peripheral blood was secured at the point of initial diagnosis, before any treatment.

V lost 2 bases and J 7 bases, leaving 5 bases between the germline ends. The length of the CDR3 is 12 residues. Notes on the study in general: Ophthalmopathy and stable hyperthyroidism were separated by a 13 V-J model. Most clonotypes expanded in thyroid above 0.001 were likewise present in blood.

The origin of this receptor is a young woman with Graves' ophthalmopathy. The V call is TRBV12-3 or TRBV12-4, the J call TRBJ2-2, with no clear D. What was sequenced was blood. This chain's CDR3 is CASSLPRGELFF. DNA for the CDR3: TGTGCCAGCAGTTTACCCCGCGGGGAGCTGTTTTTT.